One sample yielded the 4 T cell receptor beta chains listed below, sequenced in a study of shared clonotypes between healthy human individuals. Repertoires were generated with immunoSEQ multiplex PCR, while TCRdb's copy carries only in-frame clones and drops some. The sample has more than 2,000,000 clones, 85% to 95% seen once. Sequencing input: naive CD4+ T cells from PBMCs. Subset here: CD45RA+ positively selected. The receptors shown here come from a young man in good health. Some clones in this sample may be carry-over from other donors' samples.

The chain has TRBV5-1 and TRBJ2-5; no definite D call. V shed 1 base and J shed 3 bases, with 13 bases lying between them. The CDR3 consists of 15 residues. Germline values: CDR1 SGHRS, CDR2 YFSETQ. The CDR3 nucleotides are TGCGCCAGCAGCTTGACTCCTACGTCCGAAGAGACCCAGTACTTC. Translating gives CASSLTPTSEETQYF.

With respect to this clone: The same CDR3 arises from other DNA sequences in this sample as well. This chain uses TRBV7-2 with TRBJ2-1; 8 positions agree with TRBD1. Germline CDR1 SGHTA, CDR2 FQGNSA. The CDR3 covers 16 residues. V shed 0 bases and J 2 bases; nucleotides not matched to a gene: 3. This chain's CDR3 is CASSLAAGGAYNEQFF. CDR3 nucleotide sequence: TGTGCCAGCAGCTTAGCGGCAGGGGGCGCCTACAATGAGCAGTTCTTC. Full variable domain (missing parts from reference TRBV7-2 and TRBJ2-1): GAGVSQSPSNKVTEKGKDVELRCDPISGHTALYWYRQSLGQGLEFLIYFQGNSAPDKSGLPSDRFSAERTGGSVSTLTIQRTQQEDSAVYLCASSLAAGGAYNEQFFGPGTRLTVL.

This clone has only one observation. This chain links TRBV5-1 with TRBJ2-3; a weak D match, TRBD1 (6 bases). The germline V and J ends were trimmed by 3 bases and 2 bases, with 10 bases remaining between them. This CDR3 contains 14 residues. Germline CDR1 reads SGHRS; CDR2 reads YFSETQ. The CDR3: CASSSDSTTDTQYF. The CDR3 DNA follows: TGCGCCAGCAGCTCGGACAGCACCACAGATACGCAGTATTTT.

This clone has a single count. The V and J genes are TRBV15 and TRBJ2-1; perhaps D is TRBD1 or TRBD2 (5 bases each). V lost 3 bases and J lost 3, with 9 bases in between. The germline V gene has CDR1 LNHNV and CDR2 YYDKDF (reference sequence). This CDR3 has 14 residues. The DNA of the CDR3 is TGTGCCACCAGCAGGGGACGAGGCTACAATGAGCAGTTCTTC. Its protein product is CATSRGRGYNEQFF.